The clone carrying this TCR beta chain was seen once. The germline V gene encodes CDR1 MNHEY and CDR2 SVGEGT. J gave up 5 bases and V 3 bases, and 15 bases lay outside the gene matches. The length of the CDR3 is 17 residues. Sequenced by immunoSEQ multiplex PCR; TCRdb stores in-frame clones only, minus some. The table has approximately 210,000 clones, 83% seen once; the top ten hold roughly 2.9%. The data originate from a study of blood T cell repertoires in COVID-19. This TCR derives from a man aged 50 or older with active or convalescent COVID-19. Sequenced sample: peripheral blood. The chain is built from TRBV6-2 or TRBV6-3 and TRBJ2-5; 7 bases fit TRBD1. The CDR3 here is CASSYGTDTTLGETQYF. CDR3 coding DNA: TGTGCCAGCAGTTATGGGACAGATACTACCTTGGGGGAGACCCAGTACTTC.